This paragraph covers one TCR beta chain sequence. The antigen is not known. The record originates from a study of long-term antiretroviral therapy in people with HIV. General study results and limits: In samples taken after ART, diversity increased but remained below transplant donor control levels. Investigators report no available data on ART adherence, viral resistance or therapy changes.

There was at least one pre-ART PBMC sample for each donor, plus at least two post-ART PBMC samples. This was the immunoSEQ v3.0 assay at survey level. Assay used: immunoSEQ multiplex PCR; TCRdb lists only in-frame clones, some missing. The sample consists of 20,000 to 25,000 clones, approximately 82% of them appearing once. CDR1 MNHNS and CDR2 SASEGT come from the germline V gene. The CDR3 has 14 residues. V lost 3 bases, J lost 3 bases, and 9 bases lay in between. The chain combines TRBV6-1 with TRBJ1-5, with no clear D. The sequences come from unsorted PBMCs, collected at the start of antiretroviral therapy. The clonotype was recovered from a man aged 45-65 years with HIV. This CDR3 reads CASSEGHINQPQHF. The CDR3 region has the DNA TGTGCCAGCAGTGAGGGCCATATCAATCAGCCCCAGCATTTT.